One and the same sample provided the 28 T cell receptor beta chains below, sequenced in a study of CD8+ T cells in alopecia areata. RNA extraction was followed by reverse transcription into cDNA, which acted as the sequencing template. Profiling relied on immunoSEQ multiplex PCR, and the TCRdb table lists in-frame clones only, not all of them. The data hold fewer than 80,000 clones, with about three fifths observed a single time. The sequences come from CD8+ T cells sorted from blood, collected at week 0. The receptors originated from a human donor with alopecia areata.

This clone was seen more than once but under ten times. The chain carries TRBV30 and TRBJ2-7, with TRBD1 matching over 12 bases. The CDR3 contains 14 residues. The V segment lost 2 bases and the J segment 5 bases; nucleotides outside the gene matches: 4. CDR1 and CDR2 from the germline V gene are GTSNPN and SVGIG (reference sequence). The CDR3 sequence is CAWSSGTGGNEQYF. CDR3 DNA: TGTGCCTGGAGTTCCGGGACAGGGGGCAACGAGCAGTACTTC.

The chain carries TRBV7-9 and TRBJ2-7, with a tentative D call TRBD1 (6 bases). Germline CDR1 SEHNR, CDR2 FQNEAQ (reference sequence). There are 13 residues in the CDR3. V lost 4 bases and J 6 bases, leaving 13 bases between the germline ends. The CDR3 bases are TGTGCCAGCAGCTGGCCCGGGACAACCGAGCAGTACTTC. Translated: CASSWPGTTEQYF.

J is TRBJ2-5 and V is TRBV28; D is possibly TRBD1 (5 bases). V lost 2 bases, J lost 1 base, and 5 bases lay in between. Germline CDR1 MDHEN, CDR2 SYDVKM. The CDR3 is 13 residues long. Here the CDR3 DNA reads TGTGCCAGCAGTTTAGACAGCCAAGAGACCCAGTACTTC. Protein: CASSLDSQETQYF.

In regard to this clone: At one end, the junction sequence differs from germline, possibly due to a read error. The V and J genes are TRBV11-2 and TRBJ2-3; D possibly corresponds to TRBD1 (5 bases). Per germline, CDR1 SGHAT and CDR2 FQNNGV. This CDR3 has 16 residues. CDR3 DNA sequence: TGTGCCGGCAGCCCATGGCAGGGCAGCCTAACAGATACGCAGTATTTT. Its translation: CAGSPWQGSLTDTQYF.

Ten or more counts support this clone. The chain employs TRBV30 and TRBJ2-3, with 9 bases aligning to TRBD2. The CDR3 is made up of 16 amino acids. The junction had 10 bases not matched to a gene; V was cut back by 0 bases and J by 6 bases. From germline, CDR1 is GTSNPN and CDR2 SVGIG (reference sequence). CDR3 in amino acids: CAWSVDPSGARDTQYF. The CDR3 DNA is TGTGCCTGGAGTGTGGATCCTAGCGGGGCCCGGGATACGCAGTATTTT.

This clone is a singleton in its sample. The chain combines TRBV27 with TRBJ2-7; either TRBD1 or TRBD2 may fit D (5 bases each). CDR3 length: 13 residues. CDR1 is MNHEY, CDR2 SMNVEV, per germline (reference sequence). Trimming cost V 6 bases and J 3 bases, with 12 bases left between them. The CDR3: CASRPGPIYEQYF. As DNA, the CDR3 is TGTGCCAGCAGACCGGGACCAATCTACGAGCAGTACTTC.

This chain connects TRBV9 to TRBJ2-3; the D call may be TRBD1 or TRBD2 (5 bases each). V lost 5 bases and J lost 0, with 10 bases in between. The germline V gene has CDR1 SGDLS and CDR2 YYNGEE. The CDR3 covers 14 residues. CDR3 region: CASSREGSTDTQYF. As DNA, the CDR3 is TGTGCCAGCAGTCGTGAGGGGAGCACAGATACGCAGTATTTT.

This clone came up a few times. The chain links TRBV29-1 to TRBJ1-2; D is unclear. Germline values: CDR1 SQVTM, CDR2 ANQGSEA. Trimming left V 1 base short and J 1 base short, with 13 bases between. The CDR3 extends over 15 amino acids. For the CDR3, the DNA is TGCAGCGTTGAAGTTCTTTGGCTCGATAACTATGGCTACACCTTC. It yields the protein CSVEVLWLDNYGYTF.

This rearrangement joins TRBV11-2 to TRBJ2-4; 10 bases line up with TRBD2. The CDR3 covers 18 residues. Germline V gene lookup returns CDR1 SGHAT and CDR2 FQNNGV. The junction had 7 bases not matched to a gene; V was cut back by 2 bases and J by 0 bases. The CDR3 DNA is TGTGCCAGCAGCTTATACTCTAGCGGGAGCGTAGCCAAAAACATTCAGTACTTC. Its protein is CASSLYSSGSVAKNIQYF. Full variable domain (remainder filled in from reference TRBV11-2 and TRBJ2-4): EAGVAQSPRYKIIEKRQSVAFWCNPISGHATLYWYQQILGQGPKLLIQFQNNGVVDDSQLPKDRFSAERLKGVDSTLKIQPAKLEDSAVYLCASSLYSSGSVAKNIQYFGAGTRLSVL.

This clone showed up just a few times. This chain links TRBV29-1 with TRBJ1-1, with a tentative D call TRBD1 (5 bases). Germline V gene data show CDR1 as SQVTM and CDR2 as ANQGSEA. This CDR3 is built from 13 residues. Trimming pared 5 bases from V and 5 bases from J, leaving 15 bases between. In nucleotides, the CDR3 is TGCAGCGTTTCGACCGGGACGAATACTGAAGCTTTCTTT. It encodes CSVSTGTNTEAFF.

The V and J genes are TRBV30 and TRBJ2-7; TRBD1 agrees at 9 bases. CDR1 and CDR2 (germline): GTSNPN, SVGIG (reference sequence). V dropped 2 bases and J dropped 3; count of bases not matched to a gene: 8. The CDR3 contains 15 residues. The CDR3 DNA follows: TGTGCCTGGAGTACCCCACAGGGGGCTATCTACGAGCAGTACTTC. Encoded protein: CAWSTPQGAIYEQYF.

In DNA form, the CDR3 reads TGTGCCAGCACCAGACCCCCGGGACAGGGATACACCGGGGAGCTGTTTTTT. Protein sequence: CASTRPPGQGYTGELFF. This chain uses TRBV7-9 with TRBJ2-2, with 9 positions matching TRBD1. Germline V gene sequence: CDR1 SEHNR, CDR2 FQNEAQ (reference sequence). The CDR3 loop spans 17 amino acids. V gave up 7 bases and J gave up 3 bases; unmatched junction bases: 12. The full variable domain, with the rest looked up from reference TRBV7-9 and TRBJ2-2, is DTGVSQNPRHKITKRGQNVTFRCDPISEHNRLYWYRQTLGQGPEFLTYFQNEAQLEKSRLLSDRFSAERPKGSFSTLEIQRTEQGDSAMYLCASTRPPGQGYTGELFFGEGSRLTVL.

Here the CDR3 DNA reads TGTGCCTGGGAAACCGGGACAGGGGATCCCCAGCATTTT. Residues: CAWETGTGDPQHF. The chain combines TRBV30 with TRBJ1-5; 10 nucleotides align to TRBD1. The V and J ends lost 5 bases and 10 bases, in that order; junction bases with no gene match: 8. CDR1 GTSNPN and CDR2 SVGIG come from the germline V gene (reference sequence). This CDR3 has 13 amino acids.

The chain is built from TRBV7-9 and TRBJ2-1, with 8 bases lining up with TRBD2. Unmatched junction bases numbered 5, after V lost 5 bases and J lost 5 bases. Germline-derived CDR1 and CDR2 are SEHNR and FQNEAQ (reference sequence). The CDR3 loop spans 14 amino acids. In nucleotides, the CDR3 is TGTGCCAGCAGCGCGAGCGGGAGCAACAATGAGCAGTTCTTC. This translates into CASSASGSNNEQFF.

This chain joins TRBV27 and TRBJ2-7; 11 bases are a match to TRBD1. The V gene end was trimmed by 3 bases and the J gene end by 6 bases; junction bases not matched to a gene: 4. The CDR3 has 14 amino acids. The V gene's germline CDR1 is MNHEY and CDR2 SMNVEV (reference sequence). CDR3 in amino acids: CASSFGTGGREQYF. CDR3 coding DNA: TGTGCCAGCAGTTTCGGGACAGGGGGGCGCGAGCAGTACTTC.

This clone was recorded a few times. The chain joins TRBV11-2 to TRBJ2-3; D unresolved. The CDR3 is 16 amino acids. Germline V gives CDR1 SGHAT, CDR2 FQNNGV. Trimming left V 0 bases short and J 1 base short, with 11 bases between. In DNA form, the CDR3 reads TGTGCCAGCAGCTTAGATCCCACGATCCGCACAGATACGCAGTATTTT. Protein product: CASSLDPTIRTDTQYF.

V is TRBV9 and J is TRBJ2-3; 9 bases map to TRBD2. The V segment lost 4 bases and the J segment 4 bases; nucleotides outside the gene matches: 7. This CDR3 is 15 amino acids long. In germline, CDR1 is SGDLS, CDR2 YYNGEE. The CDR3 here is CASSSSGLAADTQYF. CDR3 coding DNA: TGTGCCAGCAGCTCATCGGGACTAGCCGCAGATACGCAGTATTTT.

The chain employs TRBV4-3 and TRBJ2-4; tentatively, D is TRBD2 (5 bases). The V and J ends lost 0 bases and 8 bases respectively, with 11 bases between them. The CDR3 extends over 14 amino acids. Germline V lookup: CDR1 LGHNA, CDR2 YSLEER. CDR3 in amino acids: CASSQDGLADIQYF. CDR3 DNA sequence: TGCGCCAGCAGCCAAGATGGGCTAGCTGACATTCAGTACTTC.

The V gene is TRBV11-3, the J gene TRBJ2-5, with D maybe TRBD1 (6 bases). Matching the DNA end better, TRBJ2-7 makes the J call doubtful. CDR3 length: 14 amino acids. Germline CDR1 and CDR2: SGHNT and YENEEA. CDR3 residues: CASSPDARGYEQYF. DNA of the CDR3: TGTGCCAGCAGCCCCGACGCGAGGGGGTACGAGCAGTACTTC.

V usage is TRBV5-6 and J usage is TRBJ2-7; D remains ambiguous. Germline V gene lookup returns CDR1 SGHDT and CDR2 YYEEEE. V was trimmed by 1 base and J by 6 bases, leaving 8 bases between them. The length of the CDR3 is 12 residues. The CDR3 protein is CASSLLSTEQYF. The CDR3 DNA is TGTGCCAGCAGCTTGTTGTCTACCGAGCAGTACTTC.

This clone came up a few times. V gene TRBV27 combines with J gene TRBJ1-2; no clear D gene. This CDR3 is built from 12 residues. Germline V gives CDR1 MNHEY, CDR2 SMNVEV (reference sequence). Deletions cut 5 bases from V and 8 bases from J, with 12 bases between. CDR3 DNA: TGTGCCAGCAGTCCCGCAGGTTTCGGCTACACCTTC. Its protein is CASSPAGFGYTF.

The chain couples TRBV9 to TRBJ1-2; D remains ambiguous. The germline CDR1 and CDR2 sequences are SGDLS and YYNGEE. This CDR3 has 10 residues. Trimming removed 3 bases at V and 7 bases at J, with 4 bases between. CDR3 bases: TGTGCCAGCAGCGGAGTTGGCTACACCTTC. It encodes CASSGVGYTF.

As for this clone: It is likely a read error, because the conserved phenylalanine at the end of the CDR3 is missing. The limits of the CDR3 on the DNA are not certain, so only TCRdb's listed CDR3 is given. The V and J genes are TRBV10-2 and TRBJ2-7; the table assigns TRBD2, which was not confirmed against the DNA. Ends included, the CDR3 has 16 residues. The germline CDR1 and CDR2 sequences are WSHSY and SAAADI. CDR3 sequence: CASSELGGLAASLLVI.

J is TRBJ1-1 and V is TRBV25-1; D remains ambiguous. Trimming left V 8 bases short and J 3 bases short, with 10 bases between. In germline, CDR1 is MGHDK, CDR2 SYGVNS. This CDR3 has 12 amino acids. CDR3 DNA: TGTGCCAGCGTTGGGGTTGACACTGAAGCTTTCTTT. The encoded protein is CASVGVDTEAFF.

CDR3 sequence reads: CAVGTWETQYF. DNA of the CDR3: TGTGCCGTGGGGACGTGGGAGACCCAGTACTTC. The V gene is TRBV6-6, the J gene TRBJ2-5; the D call may be TRBD1 or TRBD2 (5 bases each). Germline V CDR1 and CDR2: MNHNY, SVGAGI (reference sequence). The CDR3 contains 11 residues. Trimming cost V 11 bases and J 5 bases, with 12 bases left between them.

This clone was seen a handful of times. The V gene is TRBV5-6, the J gene TRBJ2-7, with unresolved D. This CDR3 is built from 12 residues. Trimming stripped 0 bases from V and 2 bases from J, with 3 bases between. CDR1 SGHDT and CDR2 YYEEEE come from the germline V gene. This chain's CDR3 is CASSLETYEQYF. In nucleotides, the CDR3 is TGTGCCAGCAGCTTGGAAACCTACGAGCAGTACTTC.

The rearrangement links TRBV6-1 to TRBJ2-5, with no clear D. The CDR3 extends over 14 amino acids. The V end was cut by 7 bases, the J end by 1 base, with 13 bases between. Germline lookup yields CDR1 MNHNS and CDR2 SASEGT. The CDR3 region has the DNA TGTGCCAGCACCGCAACGGGCGTCCAAGAGACCCAGTACTTC. This sequence encodes CASTATGVQETQYF.

The chain couples TRBV29-1 to TRBJ2-7; D gene unclear. CDR1 and CDR2 from the germline V gene are SQVTM and ANQGSEA. V lost 3 bases and J 4 bases, leaving 7 bases between the germline ends. The CDR3 is made up of 11 amino acids. The CDR3 protein is CSVDQHYEQYF. In DNA, the CDR3 is TGCAGCGTTGATCAACATTACGAGCAGTACTTC.